The next 15 T cell receptor beta chains were all read from a single sample in a study of T cell clones after liver transplantation. TCRdb's copy holds only in-frame clones and misses some; the assay was immunoSEQ multiplex PCR. Of fewer than 65,000 clones listed, around 70% were seen once; the top ten hold about a tenth. The source was CD4+ T cells from blood, collected at the 22-month timepoint. The source of these receptors is a human patient who received a liver transplant. Some T cells may trace back to the graft donor.

A few counts support this clone. The V gene is TRBV4-2, the J gene TRBJ2-3, with 8 positions matching TRBD2. This CDR3 region has 19 residues. V was clipped by 2 bases and J by 5 bases; unmatched bases: 18. Germline loops: CDR1 LGHNA, CDR2 YNFKEQ. The CDR3: CASSQHHGTRILQGDTQYF. CDR3 DNA sequence: TGTGCCAGCAGCCAACACCACGGGACTAGGATTTTGCAAGGAGATACGCAGTATTTT.

The rearrangement uses TRBV11-2 and TRBJ1-6, with D hard to call. Between the trimmed V and J ends, which lost 2 bases and 8 bases, there was a span of 10 bases. CDR3 length: 14 residues. Germline assignment: CDR1 SGHAT and CDR2 FQNNGV. The CDR3 sequence is CASSLHPRDSPLHF. The CDR3 nucleotides read TGTGCCAGCAGCTTACATCCCCGAGATTCACCCCTCCACTTT.

This chain uses TRBV6-1 with TRBJ1-2; TRBD1 agrees at 9 bases. CDR3 length: 14 residues. J lost 3 bases, V lost 5 bases, and 4 bases had no gene match. Germline V gene data show CDR1 as MNHNS and CDR2 as SASEGT. The CDR3 DNA follows: TGTGCCAGCAGTCGGACAGGGGTCGACTATGGCTACACCTTC. It specifies CASSRTGVDYGYTF.

The DNA for the CDR3 is TGTGCCAGCAACCCTGGACTAGTAGCAGATACGCAGTATTTT. Translated: CASNPGLVADTQYF. The V gene is TRBV7-2, the J gene TRBJ2-3, with TRBD2 matching 7 bases. This CDR3 contains 14 residues. V lost 7 bases and J lost 4; bases outside the gene matches: 8. Germline values: CDR1 SGHTA, CDR2 FQGNSA.

The rearrangement uses TRBV5-6 and TRBJ2-1; tentatively, D is TRBD2 (6 bases). Trimming removed 0 bases from V and 4 bases from J, with 11 bases in between. The CDR3 has 15 residues. CDR1 SGHDT and CDR2 YYEEEE come from the germline V gene. This CDR3 reads CASSLVGTQYNEQFF. Written as DNA, the CDR3 is TGTGCCAGCAGCTTGGTAGGGACTCAGTACAATGAGCAGTTCTTC.

This clone was seen more than once but under ten times. The chain uses TRBV18 and TRBJ2-2; possible D gene TRBD2, 5 bases. The V gene's germline CDR1 is KGHSH and CDR2 LQKENI. CDR3 length equals 14 residues. The V end was cut by 1 base, the J end by 7 bases, with 10 bases between. As DNA, the CDR3 is TGTGCCAGCTCACCACGCGAGGGAAACGGGGAGCTGTTTTTT. Translated, it gives CASSPREGNGELFF.

The V and J genes are TRBV30 and TRBJ2-2; weak D call: TRBD1 (6 bases). Trimming removed 3 bases at V and 5 bases at J, with 13 bases between. There are 14 residues in the CDR3. Germline CDR1 is GTSNPN and CDR2 is SVGIG (reference sequence). CDR3 nucleotide sequence: TGTGCCTGGAGCCCGGGACACACTACCGGGGAGCTGTTTTTT. This encodes CAWSPGHTTGELFF.

This clone was detected a few times. The chain combines TRBV19 with TRBJ1-5; 8 positions agree with TRBD1. CDR3 length: 15 amino acids. Germline CDR1 is LNHDA and CDR2 is SQIVND (reference sequence). Trimming took 5 bases from V and 0 from J; bases not matched to a gene: 3. CDR3 sequence: CASSLDRGSNQPQHF. CDR3 in DNA: TGTGCCAGTAGTCTTGACAGGGGTAGCAATCAGCCCCAGCATTTT.

V and J are TRBV7-8 and TRBJ1-4; D call uncertain. Trimming took 2 bases from V and 4 from J, leaving 11 bases between them. CDR3 size: 15 residues. Germline lookup yields CDR1 SGHVS and CDR2 FQNEAQ. The CDR3 nucleotides read TGTGCCAGCAGCTTATCCGGAACCTTTAATGAAAAACTGTTTTTT. Translated: CASSLSGTFNEKLFF.

This sequence joins TRBV29-1 and TRBJ2-1, with no clear D. Germline V CDR1 and CDR2: SQVTM, ANQGSEA. The CDR3 totals 13 residues. Trimming took 3 bases from V and 4 from J, leaving 10 bases between them. The CDR3 region is CSVETAAYNEQFF. CDR3 sequence (DNA): TGCAGCGTTGAGACGGCAGCTTACAATGAGCAGTTCTTC.

This chain connects TRBV5-1 to TRBJ1-1; D not certain. This CDR3 spans 15 amino acids. Germline CDR1 is SGHRS and CDR2 is YFSETQ. V was cut by 0 bases and J by 1 base, with 10 bases left in between. The CDR3: CASSLVGMENTEAFF. CDR3 nucleotides: TGCGCCAGCAGCTTGGTTGGGATGGAGAACACTGAAGCTTTCTTT.

This chain connects TRBV6-5 to TRBJ2-5; D not certain. V dropped 7 bases and J dropped 3 bases, with 18 bases sitting between them. The CDR3 consists of 15 residues. CDR1 is MNHEY, CDR2 SVGAGI, per germline. This chain's CDR3 is CASIKSGRREETQYF. The CDR3 DNA follows: TGTGCCAGCATCAAGTCGGGCCGCCGGGAAGAGACCCAGTACTTC.

J is TRBJ2-3 and V is TRBV29-1; D gene ambiguous. Trimming pared 0 bases from V and 4 bases from J, leaving 8 bases between. The CDR3 is made up of 13 amino acids. Germline loops: CDR1 SQVTM, CDR2 ANQGSEA. The CDR3 loop reads CSVEEGSADTQYF. CDR3 nucleotide sequence: TGCAGCGTTGAAGAGGGGTCGGCAGATACGCAGTATTTT.

This clone was picked up a small number of times. This chain connects TRBV18 to TRBJ2-6; D unclear. The CDR3 sequence is 17 residues long. Germline CDR1 reads KGHSH; CDR2 reads LQKENI. V was cut by 6 bases and J by 0 bases, with 15 bases left in between. Here the CDR3 DNA reads TGTGCCAGCTCCCTCCTAAGTCATATCTCTGGGGCCAACGTCCTGACTTTC. Amino acids: CASSLLSHISGANVLTF.

V is TRBV6-5 and J is TRBJ1-2, with 9 nucleotides matching TRBD1. CDR1 MNHEY and CDR2 SVGAGI come from the germline V gene. This CDR3 is built from 15 residues. V lost 6 bases, J lost 4 bases, and 9 bases stayed unmatched. The chain's CDR3 is CASSQGDRAPYGYTF. CDR3 bases: TGTGCCAGCAGCCAAGGGGACAGGGCGCCCTATGGCTACACCTTC.